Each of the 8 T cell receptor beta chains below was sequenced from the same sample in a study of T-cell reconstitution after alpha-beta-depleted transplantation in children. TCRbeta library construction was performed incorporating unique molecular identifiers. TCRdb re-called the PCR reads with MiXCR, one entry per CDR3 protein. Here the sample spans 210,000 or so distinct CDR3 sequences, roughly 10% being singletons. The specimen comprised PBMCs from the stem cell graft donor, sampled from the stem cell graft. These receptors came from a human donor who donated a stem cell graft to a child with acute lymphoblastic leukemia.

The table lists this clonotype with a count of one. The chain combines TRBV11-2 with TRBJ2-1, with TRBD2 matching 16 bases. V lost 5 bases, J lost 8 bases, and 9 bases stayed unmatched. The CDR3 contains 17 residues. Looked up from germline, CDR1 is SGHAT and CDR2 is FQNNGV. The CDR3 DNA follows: TGTGCCAGCAGCGAGGGACTAGCGGGGGGGCCGAGCGATGAGCAGTTCTTC. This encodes CASSEGLAGGPSDEQFF.

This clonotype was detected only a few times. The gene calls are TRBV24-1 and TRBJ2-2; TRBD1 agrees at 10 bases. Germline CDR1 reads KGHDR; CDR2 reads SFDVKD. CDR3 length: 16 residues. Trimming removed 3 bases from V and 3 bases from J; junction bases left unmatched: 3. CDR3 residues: CATSDRGTGDTGELFF. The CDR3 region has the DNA TGTGCCACCAGTGATCGTGGGACAGGGGACACCGGGGAGCTGTTTTTT.

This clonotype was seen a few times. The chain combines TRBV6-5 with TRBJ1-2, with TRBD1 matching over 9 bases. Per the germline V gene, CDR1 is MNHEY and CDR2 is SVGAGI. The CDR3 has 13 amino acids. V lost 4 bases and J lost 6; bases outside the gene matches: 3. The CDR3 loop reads CASSWGTGNGYTF. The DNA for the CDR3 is TGTGCCAGCAGTTGGGGGACAGGGAATGGCTACACCTTC.

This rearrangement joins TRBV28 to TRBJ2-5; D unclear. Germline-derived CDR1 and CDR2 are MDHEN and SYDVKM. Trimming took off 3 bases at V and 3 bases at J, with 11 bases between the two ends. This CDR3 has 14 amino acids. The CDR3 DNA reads TGTGCCAGCAGTTTTAGGCCAGTAAAAGAGACCCAGTACTTC. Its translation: CASSFRPVKETQYF.

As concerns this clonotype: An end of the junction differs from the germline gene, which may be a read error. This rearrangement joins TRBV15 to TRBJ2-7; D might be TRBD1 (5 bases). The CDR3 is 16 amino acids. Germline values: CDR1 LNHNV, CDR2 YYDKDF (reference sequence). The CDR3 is CSTSRDLIGAMNEQYF. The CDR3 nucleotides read TGTTCCACCAGCAGAGATTTGATAGGGGCGATGAACGAGCAGTACTTC.

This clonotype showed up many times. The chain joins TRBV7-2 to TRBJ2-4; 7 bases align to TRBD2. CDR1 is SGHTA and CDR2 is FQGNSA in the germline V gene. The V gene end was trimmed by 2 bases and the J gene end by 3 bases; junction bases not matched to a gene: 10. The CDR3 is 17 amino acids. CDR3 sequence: CASSLLGLADDKNIQYF. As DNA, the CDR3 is TGTGCCAGCAGCTTATTGGGGCTAGCGGACGACAAAAACATTCAGTACTTC.

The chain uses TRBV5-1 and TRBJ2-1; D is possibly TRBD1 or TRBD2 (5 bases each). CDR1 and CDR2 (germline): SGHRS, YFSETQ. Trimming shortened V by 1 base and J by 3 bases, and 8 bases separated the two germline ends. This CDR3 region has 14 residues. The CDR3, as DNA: TGCGCCAGCAGCTTGTTGGGGGACTACAATGAGCAGTTCTTC. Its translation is CASSLLGDYNEQFF. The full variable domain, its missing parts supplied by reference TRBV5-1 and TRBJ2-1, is KAGVTQTPRYLIKTRGQQVTLSCSPISGHRSVSWYQQTPGQGLQFLFEYFSETQRNKGNFPGRFSGRQFSNSRSEMNVSTLELGDSALYLCASSLLGDYNEQFFGPGTRLTVL.

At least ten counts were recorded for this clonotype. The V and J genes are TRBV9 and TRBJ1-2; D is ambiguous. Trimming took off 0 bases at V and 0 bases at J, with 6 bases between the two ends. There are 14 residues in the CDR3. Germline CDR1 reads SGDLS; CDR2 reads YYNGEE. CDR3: CASSVAAANYGYTF. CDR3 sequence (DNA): TGTGCCAGCAGCGTAGCTGCGGCTAACTATGGCTACACCTTC.